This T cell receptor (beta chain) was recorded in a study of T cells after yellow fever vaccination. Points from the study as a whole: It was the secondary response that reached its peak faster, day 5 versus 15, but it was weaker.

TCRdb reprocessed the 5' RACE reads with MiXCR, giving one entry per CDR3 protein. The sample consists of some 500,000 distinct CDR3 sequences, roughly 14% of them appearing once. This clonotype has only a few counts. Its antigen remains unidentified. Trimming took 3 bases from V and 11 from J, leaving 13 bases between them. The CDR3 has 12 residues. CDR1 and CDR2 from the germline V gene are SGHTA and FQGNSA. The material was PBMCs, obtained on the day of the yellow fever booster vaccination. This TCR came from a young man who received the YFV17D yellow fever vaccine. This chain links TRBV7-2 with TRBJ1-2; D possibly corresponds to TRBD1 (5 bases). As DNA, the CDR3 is TGTGCCAGCAGCTTCCGGGACGGCCAATACACCTTC. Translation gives CASSFRDGQYTF.